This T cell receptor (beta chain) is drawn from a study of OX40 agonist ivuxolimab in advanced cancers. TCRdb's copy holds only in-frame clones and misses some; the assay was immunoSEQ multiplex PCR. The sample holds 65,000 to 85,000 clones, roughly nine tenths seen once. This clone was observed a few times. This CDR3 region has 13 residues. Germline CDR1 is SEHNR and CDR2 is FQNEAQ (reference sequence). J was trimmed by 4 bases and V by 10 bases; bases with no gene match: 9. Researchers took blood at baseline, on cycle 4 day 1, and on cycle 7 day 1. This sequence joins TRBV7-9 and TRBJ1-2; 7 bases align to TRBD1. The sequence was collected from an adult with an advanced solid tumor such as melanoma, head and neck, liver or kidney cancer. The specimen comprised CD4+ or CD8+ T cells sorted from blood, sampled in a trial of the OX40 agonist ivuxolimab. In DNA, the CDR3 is TGTGCCATTCCCCGGGGGACAGCCTATGGCTACACCTTC. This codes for CAIPRGTAYGYTF.